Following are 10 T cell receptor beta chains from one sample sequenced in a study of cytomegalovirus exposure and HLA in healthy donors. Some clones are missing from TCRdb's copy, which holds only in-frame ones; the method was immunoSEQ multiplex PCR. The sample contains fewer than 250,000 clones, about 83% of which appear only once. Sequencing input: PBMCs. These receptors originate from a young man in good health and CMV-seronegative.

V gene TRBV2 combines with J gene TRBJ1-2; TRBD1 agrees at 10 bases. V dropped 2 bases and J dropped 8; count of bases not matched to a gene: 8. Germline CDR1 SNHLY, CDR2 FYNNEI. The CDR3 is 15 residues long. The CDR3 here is CASSELRQGAHGYTF. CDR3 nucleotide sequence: TGTGCCAGCAGTGAACTTCGACAGGGGGCGCACGGCTACACCTTC.

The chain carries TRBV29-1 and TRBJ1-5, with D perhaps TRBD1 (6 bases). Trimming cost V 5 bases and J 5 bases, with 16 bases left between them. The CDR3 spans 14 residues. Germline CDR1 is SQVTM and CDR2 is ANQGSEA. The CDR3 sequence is CSVKGQSPDQPQHF. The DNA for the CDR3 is TGCAGCGTTAAGGGACAAAGTCCTGATCAGCCCCAGCATTTT. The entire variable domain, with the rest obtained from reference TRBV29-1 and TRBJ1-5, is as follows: SAVISQKPSRDICQRGTSLTIQCQVDSQVTMMFWYRQQPGQSLTLIATANQGSEATYESGFVIDKFPISRPNLTFSTLTVSNMSPEDSSIYLCSVKGQSPDQPQHFGDGTRLSIL.

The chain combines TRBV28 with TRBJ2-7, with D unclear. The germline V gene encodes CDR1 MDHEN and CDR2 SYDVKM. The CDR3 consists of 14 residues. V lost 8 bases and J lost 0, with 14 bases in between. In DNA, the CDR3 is TGTGCCAGCGACCCAGGTGCCCCCTCCTACGAGCAGTACTTC. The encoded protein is CASDPGAPSYEQYF.

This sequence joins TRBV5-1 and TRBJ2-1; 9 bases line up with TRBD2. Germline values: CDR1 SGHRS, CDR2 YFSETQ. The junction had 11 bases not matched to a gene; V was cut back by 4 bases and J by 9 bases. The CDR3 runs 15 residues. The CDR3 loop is CASSPIGLSGGEQFF. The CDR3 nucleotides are TGCGCCAGCAGCCCGATCGGGCTTAGCGGGGGTGAGCAGTTCTTC.

The CDR3 sequence is CASSSPGWKAYSPLHF. CDR3 sequence (DNA): TGTGCCAGCAGTTCCCCCGGGTGGAAGGCGTATTCACCCCTCCACTTT. The chain links TRBV28 to TRBJ1-6; D remains ambiguous. The CDR3 is 16 amino acids. V was cut by 4 bases and J by 8 bases, with 18 bases left in between. Germline CDR1 reads MDHEN; CDR2 reads SYDVKM.

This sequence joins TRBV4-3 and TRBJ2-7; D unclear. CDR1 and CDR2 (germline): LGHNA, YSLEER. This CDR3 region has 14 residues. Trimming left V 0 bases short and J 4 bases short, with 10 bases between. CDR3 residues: CASSQEIRTYEQYF. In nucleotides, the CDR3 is TGCGCCAGCAGCCAAGAGATCAGAACGTACGAGCAGTACTTC.

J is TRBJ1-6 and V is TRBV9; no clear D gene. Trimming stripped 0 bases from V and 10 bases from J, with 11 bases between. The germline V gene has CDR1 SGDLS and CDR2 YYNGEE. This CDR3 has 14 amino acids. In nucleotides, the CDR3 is TGTGCCAGCAGCGTAGGGGCAATGCAGTCACCCCTCCACTTT. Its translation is CASSVGAMQSPLHF.

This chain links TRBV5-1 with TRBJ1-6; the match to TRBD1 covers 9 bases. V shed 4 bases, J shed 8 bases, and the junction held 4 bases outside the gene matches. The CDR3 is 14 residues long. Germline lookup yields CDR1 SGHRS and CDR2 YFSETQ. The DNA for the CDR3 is TGCGCCAGCAGCGGCGGGGACAGGGATTCACCCCTCCACTTT. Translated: CASSGGDRDSPLHF.

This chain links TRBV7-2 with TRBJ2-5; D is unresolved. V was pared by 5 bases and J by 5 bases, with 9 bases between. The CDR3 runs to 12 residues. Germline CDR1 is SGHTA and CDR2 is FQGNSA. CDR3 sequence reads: CASSPLMETQYF. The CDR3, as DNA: TGTGCCAGCAGCCCACTAATGGAGACCCAGTACTTC.

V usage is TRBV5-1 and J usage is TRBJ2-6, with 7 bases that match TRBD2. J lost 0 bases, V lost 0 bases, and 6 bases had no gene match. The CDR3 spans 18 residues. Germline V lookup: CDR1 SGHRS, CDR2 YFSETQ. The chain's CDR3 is CASSLEPSGRSGANVLTF. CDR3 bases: TGCGCCAGCAGCTTGGAGCCTAGCGGCCGCTCTGGGGCCAACGTCCTGACTTTC. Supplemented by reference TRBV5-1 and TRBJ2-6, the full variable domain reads KAGVTQTPRYLIKTRGQQVTLSCSPISGHRSVSWYQQTPGQGLQFLFEYFSETQRNKGNFPGRFSGRQFSNSRSEMNVSTLELGDSALYLCASSLEPSGRSGANVLTFGAGSRLTVL.